The source of this T cell receptor (beta chain) is a study of shared clonotypes between healthy human individuals. Original processing methods: ImmunoSEQ junction-only sequences lacked quality scores, so their filtering differed. Some clones are missing from TCRdb's copy, which holds only in-frame ones; the method was immunoSEQ multiplex PCR. That table furnishes V, J and clone size, whereas the DNA furnished D and trimming. The profile shows around 2.1 million clones, 93% of them singletons. Only CD45RO-negative cells positively selected for CCR7 counted as naive CD8 cells, so terminally differentiated effector memory CD45RA+ cells were excluded. J was trimmed by 4 bases and V by 4 bases; bases with no gene match: 9. This CDR3 region has 16 residues. Looked up from germline, CDR1 is SGDLS and CDR2 is YYNGEE.

This receptor was taken from a man between 18 and 29 years old in good health. Some clones in this sample may be carry-over from other donors' samples. Sample: naive CD8+ T cells from PBMCs. The chain recombines TRBV9 with TRBJ2-3, with 10 bases fitting TRBD2. The CDR3 here is CASSTEPGLASDTQYF. The DNA for the CDR3 is TGTGCCAGCAGCACCGAACCGGGACTAGCGTCAGATACGCAGTATTTT.